This entry features one T cell receptor (beta chain) sequence. Its antigen is undetermined. A J-beta primer mix and a sample-barcoded 5' primer were used in a second PCR of about 6 to 12 cycles. Using its own MiXCR run on the 5' RACE reads, TCRdb lists one record per CDR3 protein. Among around 1,700,000 distinct CDR3 sequences, approximately 28% were seen once, and the ten largest hold roughly 8.2%. Per germline, CDR1 LNHDA and CDR2 SQIVND (reference sequence). The CDR3 is made up of 13 amino acids. With 3 bases removed from V and 4 bases from J, the gap between germline ends came to 9 bases. This sample was included in a study of blood T cells in healthy people across ages. Donation came from healthy Caucasian individuals in Russia who were aged 6 to 90. Study-wide points: Bulk PBMC profiling left naive and antigen-experienced comparisons inconclusive. Among T cells, TCR beta diversity per million cells dropped roughly linearly as age rose.

Sequencing was carried out using blood. The clonotype was recovered from a woman between 25 and 40 years old in good health. The chain is built from TRBV19 and TRBJ2-5; TRBD1 or TRBD2 may be the D gene (6 bases each). CDR3: CASSIGGLETQYF. The CDR3 DNA reads TGTGCCAGTAGTATTGGGGGGCTAGAGACCCAGTACTTC.